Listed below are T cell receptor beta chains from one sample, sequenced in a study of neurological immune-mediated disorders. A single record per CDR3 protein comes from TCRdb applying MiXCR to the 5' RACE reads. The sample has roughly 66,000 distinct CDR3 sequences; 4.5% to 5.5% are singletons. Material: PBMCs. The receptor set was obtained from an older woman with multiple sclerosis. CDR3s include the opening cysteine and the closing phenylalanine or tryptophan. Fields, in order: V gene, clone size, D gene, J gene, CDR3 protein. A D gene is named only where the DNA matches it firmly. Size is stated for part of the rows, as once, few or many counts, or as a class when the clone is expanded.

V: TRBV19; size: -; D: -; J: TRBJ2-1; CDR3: CASSIDLALGPRPVGEQFF
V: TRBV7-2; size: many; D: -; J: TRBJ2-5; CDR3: CASRPEHNKKETQYF
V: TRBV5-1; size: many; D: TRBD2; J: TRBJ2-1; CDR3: CASSLRSTSGTGGNEQFF
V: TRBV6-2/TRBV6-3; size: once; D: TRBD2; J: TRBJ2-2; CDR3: CASSYRASGNTGELFF
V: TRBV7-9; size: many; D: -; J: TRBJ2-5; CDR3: CASSLVQTQETQYF
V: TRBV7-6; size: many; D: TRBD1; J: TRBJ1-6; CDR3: CASSSSRTGGSPLHF
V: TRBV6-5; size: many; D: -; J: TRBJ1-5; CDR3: CASWGGGPQPQHF
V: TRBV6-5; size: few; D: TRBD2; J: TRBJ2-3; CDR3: CASSYSRRTSGRPDTQYF
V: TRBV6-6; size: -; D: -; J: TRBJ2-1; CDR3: CASSWKGVHNAQFF
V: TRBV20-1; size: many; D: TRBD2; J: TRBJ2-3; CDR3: CSARVLARVPSTDTQYF
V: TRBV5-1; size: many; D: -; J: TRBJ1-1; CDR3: CASSLEPAGGGTEAFF
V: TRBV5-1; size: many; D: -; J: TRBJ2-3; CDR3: CASRTGASKPGDTQYF
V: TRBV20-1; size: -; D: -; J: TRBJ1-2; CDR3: CSAREPGTRSNYGYTF
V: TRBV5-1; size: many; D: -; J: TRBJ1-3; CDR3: CASSLTGRSSGNTIYF
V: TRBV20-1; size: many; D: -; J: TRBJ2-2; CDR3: CSAFVNTGELFF
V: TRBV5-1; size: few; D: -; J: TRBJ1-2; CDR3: CASSSKGELGYTF
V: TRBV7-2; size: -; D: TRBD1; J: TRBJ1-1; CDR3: CASSVYRGDTEAFF
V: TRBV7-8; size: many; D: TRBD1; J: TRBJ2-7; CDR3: CASSPLRDRADEQYF
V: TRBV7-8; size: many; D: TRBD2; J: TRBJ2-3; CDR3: CASSPEGLAGASTDTQYF
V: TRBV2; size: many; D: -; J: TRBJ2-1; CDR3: CANGVYRNEQFF
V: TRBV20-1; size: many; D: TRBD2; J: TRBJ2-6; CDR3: CSATTSGRGSGANVLTF
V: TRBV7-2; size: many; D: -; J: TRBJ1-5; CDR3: CASNSGSTNQPQHF
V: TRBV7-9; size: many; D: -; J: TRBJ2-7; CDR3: CASSSGLGVNSHF
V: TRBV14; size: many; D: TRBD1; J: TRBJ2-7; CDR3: CASSQGDRVREQYF
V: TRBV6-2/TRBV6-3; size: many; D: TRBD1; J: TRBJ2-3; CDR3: CASSAPGQGISTQYF
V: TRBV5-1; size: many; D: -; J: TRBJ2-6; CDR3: CASSLSLAGANVLTF
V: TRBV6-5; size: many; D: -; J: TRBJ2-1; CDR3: CASSQSAGVGSYYNEQFF
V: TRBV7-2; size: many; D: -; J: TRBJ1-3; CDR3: CASSLVNRASGNTIYF
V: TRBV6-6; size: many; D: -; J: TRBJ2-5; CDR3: CASSYSWSVGGKGETQYF
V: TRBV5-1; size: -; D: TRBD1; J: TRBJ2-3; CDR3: CASSLSPGQGVTDTQYF
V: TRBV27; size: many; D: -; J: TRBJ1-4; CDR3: CASQPRRVEGEKLFF
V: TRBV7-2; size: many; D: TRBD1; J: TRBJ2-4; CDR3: CASRSGQGIQYF
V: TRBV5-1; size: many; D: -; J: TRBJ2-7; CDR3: CASSLEGASAGEQYF
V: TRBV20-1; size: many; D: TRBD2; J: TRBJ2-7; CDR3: CSAPLAASYEQYF
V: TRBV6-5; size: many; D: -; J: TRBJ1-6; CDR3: CASSPTVGVASPLHF
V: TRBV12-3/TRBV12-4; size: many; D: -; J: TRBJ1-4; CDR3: CASSSQVNEKLFF
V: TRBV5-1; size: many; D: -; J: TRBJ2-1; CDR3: CASSLSRDTYNEQFF
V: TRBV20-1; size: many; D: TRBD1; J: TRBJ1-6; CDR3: CSASGTGESPLHF
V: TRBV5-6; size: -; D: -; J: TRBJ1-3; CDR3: CASSLRPNTIYF
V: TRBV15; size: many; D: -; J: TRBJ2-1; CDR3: CATSRDRGNNEQFF
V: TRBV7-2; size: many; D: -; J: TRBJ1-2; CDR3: CASSPQGLNYGYTF
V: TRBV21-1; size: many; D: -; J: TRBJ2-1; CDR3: CASSKAGPNEQFF
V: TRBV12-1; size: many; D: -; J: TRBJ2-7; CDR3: CASSPDYEQYF
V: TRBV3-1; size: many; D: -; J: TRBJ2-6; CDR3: CASSQAGQSISGANVLTF
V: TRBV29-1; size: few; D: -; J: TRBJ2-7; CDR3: CSVGEGNYEQYF
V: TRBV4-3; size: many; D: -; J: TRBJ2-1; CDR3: CASSLLQRDTGEQFF
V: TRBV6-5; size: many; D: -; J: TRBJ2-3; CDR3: CASSFVDTQYF
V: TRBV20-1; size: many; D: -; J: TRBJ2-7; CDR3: CSALVGGEQYF
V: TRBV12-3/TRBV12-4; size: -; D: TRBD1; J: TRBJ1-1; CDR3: CASSWVTGDTEAFF
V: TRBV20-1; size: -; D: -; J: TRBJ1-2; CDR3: CSETGLNYGYTF
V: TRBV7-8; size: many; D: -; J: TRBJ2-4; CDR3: CASSLAGQGLAKNIQYF
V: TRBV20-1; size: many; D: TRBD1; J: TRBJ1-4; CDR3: CSARGRFPGGATNEKLFF
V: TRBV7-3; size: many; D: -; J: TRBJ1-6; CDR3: CASSLHGNNSPLHF
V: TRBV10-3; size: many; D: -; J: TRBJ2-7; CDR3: CAISEIGNEQYF
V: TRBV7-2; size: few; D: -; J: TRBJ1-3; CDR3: CASRSWNTIYF